This T cell receptor beta chain was captured by sequencing in a study of Ad26.COV2.S vaccination and SARS-CoV-2 variants. Trimming removed 8 bases from V and 3 bases from J, with 12 bases in between. The CDR3 length is 13 residues. CDR1 and CDR2 from the germline V gene are MDHEN and SYDVKM. Libraries were prepared by immunoSEQ multiplex PCR; TCRdb keeps only in-frame clonotypes and omits some of them. This table holds 300,000 to 350,000 clones, around nine tenths found once. Treatment given: some 19 received Ad26.COV2.S at low or high dose, single or two shots; 5 received placebo; per-sample allocation not given. Material that was analyzed had been drawn on day 63 after the first vaccine or placebo injection.

The specimen was peripheral blood, collected in a trial of Ad26.COV2.S vaccine versus placebo. This chain links TRBV28 with TRBJ2-3, with D hard to call. The TCR sequence derives from a person between 18 and 65 years old who received the Ad26.COV2.S COVID-19 vaccine or a placebo. DNA for the CDR3: TGTGCCAGCGGCAACCCGAAAACAGATACGCAGTATTTT. As protein: CASGNPKTDTQYF. The variable domain in full, with the rest retrieved from reference TRBV28 and TRBJ2-3, is DVKVTQSSRYLVKRTGEKVFLECVQDMDHENMFWYRQDPGLGLRLIYFSYDVKMKEKGDIPEGYSVSREKKERFSLILESASTNQTSMYLCASGNPKTDTQYFGPGTRLTVL.